Listed below are T cell receptor beta chains from one sample, sequenced in a study of graft-versus-host responses after intestinal transplantation. Their antigens remain unidentified. The data were produced by immunoSEQ multiplex PCR, yet TCRdb's version contains in-frame clones alone and is incomplete. This sample has over 40,000 clones, with around 96% found just once. The source was unstimulated CD8+ T cells sorted from spleen or lymph node cells, collected before transplant. The source of these receptors is a human donor who was the organ donor for an intestinal transplant. Both conserved end residues are part of each CDR3. A D gene is named only where the DNA matches it firmly. Some rows mark clone size as missing; the rest say once, few, many or name a class of expanded clone.

>once|NA|TRBJ2-2|TRBV7-3
CASSPQALGANTGELFF
TGTGCCAGCAGCCCCCAGGCGTTAGGGGCGAACACCGGGGAGCTGTTTTTT
>NA|NA|TRBJ2-1|TRBV9
CASSESSGEQFF
TGTGCCAGCAGCGAGTCGAGTGGTGAGCAGTTCTTC
>NA|NA|TRBJ2-1|TRBV6-6
CASSWSGFGNEQFF
TGTGCCAGCAGCTGGTCGGGGTTCGGCAATGAGCAGTTCTTC
>NA|TRBD1|TRBJ2-3|TRBV12-5
CASGTGQGSDTQYF
TGTGCTAGTGGGACGGGACAGGGGTCAGATACGCAGTATTTT
>NA|TRBD2|TRBJ2-3|TRBV6-4
CASSGRPWRGGSNHTDTQYF
TGTGCCAGCAGTGGCCGCCCCTGGCGGGGGGGTTCGAACCACACAGATACGCAGTATTTT
>few|NA|TRBJ2-5|TRBV4-2
CASSQDRGQGGETQYF
TGTGCCAGCAGCCAAGATAGGGGACAAGGGGGAGAGACCCAGTACTTC
>NA|TRBD1|TRBJ2-7|TRBV7-6
CASSLALGQGYEQYF
TGTGCCAGCAGCTTAGCGCTCGGACAGGGATACGAGCAGTACTTC
>NA|NA|TRBJ2-2|TRBV6-4
CATPRDSAGETGELFF
TGTGCCACCCCCCGCGACTCTGCAGGGGAGACCGGGGAGCTGTTTTTT
>NA|NA|TRBJ1-2|TRBV4-2
CASSQSGGRGYGYTF
TGTGCCAGCAGCCAATCTGGGGGAAGGGGCTATGGCTACACCTTC
>NA|NA|TRBJ2-7|TRBV29-1
CSVALGNEQYF
TGCAGCGTTGCATTGGGTAACGAGCAGTACTTC
>NA|TRBD1|TRBJ1-5|TRBV4-1
CASSQDPTGWGNQPQHF
TGCGCCAGCAGCCAAGATCCGACAGGGTGGGGTAATCAGCCCCAGCATTTT
>NA|NA|TRBJ2-7|TRBV29-1
CSVEAEAGAYEQYF
TGCAGCGTTGAAGCGGAGGCAGGAGCCTACGAGCAGTACTTC
>few|TRBD2|TRBJ2-2|TRBV29-1
CSGAGGPGELFF
TGCAGCGGGGCGGGGGGGCCCGGGGAGCTGTTTTTT
>NA|NA|TRBJ2-5|TRBV7-2
CASSLFVTRGTSRETQYF
TGTGCCAGCAGCTTATTTGTGACCCGGGGGACCTCCAGGGAGACCCAGTACTTC
>NA|NA|TRBJ2-3|TRBV4-1
CASSRVRGEDTQYF
TGCGCCAGCAGCCGAGTCCGAGGGGAAGATACGCAGTATTTT
>NA|TRBD2|TRBJ2-5|TRBV4-3
CASSQEIWTSGGEETQYF
TGCGCCAGCAGCCAGGAGATCTGGACTAGCGGGGGGGAAGAGACCCAGTACTTC
>NA|TRBD2|TRBJ2-5|TRBV6-1
CASSEGKSSGGALETQYF
TGTGCCAGCAGTGAAGGGAAGTCTAGCGGGGGGGCCTTGGAGACCCAGTACTTC
>once|TRBD1|TRBJ2-7|TRBV6-5
CASRTQGASYEQYF
TGTGCCAGCAGGACCCAGGGGGCCTCCTACGAGCAGTACTTC
>NA|TRBD2|TRBJ2-1|TRBV10-3
CAISEPSGGANEQFF
TGTGCCATCAGTGAGCCTAGCGGGGGGGCCAATGAGCAGTTCTTC
>NA|NA|TRBJ1-1|TRBV27
CASSLGGLGTEAFF
TGTGCCAGCAGTTTGGGGGGCCTGGGCACTGAAGCTTTCTTT
>NA|NA|TRBJ1-1|TRBV7-6
CASSSRVDTEAFF
TGTGCCAGCAGCTCCAGGGTCGACACTGAAGCTTTCTTT
>few|NA|TRBJ1-3|TRBV2
CASSEWGNTIYF
TGTGCCAGCAGTGAATGGGGGAACACCATATATTTT
>once|NA|TRBJ1-6|TRBV2
CASAYLSSAPLHF
TGTGCCAGCGCTTATTTGTCCTCCGCACCCCTCCACTTT
>NA|TRBD1|TRBJ2-2|TRBV11-2
CASSLGGQTMNTGELFF
TGTGCCAGCAGCTTAGGGGGACAGACAATGAACACCGGGGAGCTGTTTTTT
>NA|NA|TRBJ2-3|TRBV11-1
CASSPGVAGRTDTQYF
TGTGCCAGCAGCCCCGGAGTGGCGGGGAGGACAGATACGCAGTATTTT
>NA|NA|TRBJ1-5|TRBV30
CAWSATGPQHF
TGTGCCTGGAGTGCTACAGGGCCCCAGCATTTT
>once|TRBD2|TRBJ2-3|TRBV25-1
CASSEPGLAGSNTQYF
TGTGCCAGCAGTGAACCGGGATTAGCGGGGAGTAATACGCAGTATTTT
>NA|NA|TRBJ2-3|TRBV27
CASTPAYTSPSKAQYF
TGTGCCAGCACCCCAGCATATACTAGTCCGTCCAAGGCGCAGTATTTT
>NA|NA|TRBJ2-5|TRBV7-8
CASSLEAAQETQYF
TGTGCCAGCAGCTTAGAGGCAGCTCAAGAGACCCAGTACTTC
>NA|NA|TRBJ1-6|TRBV27
CASSLAGSGSPLHF
TGTGCCAGCAGTTTAGCAGGGTCCGGGTCACCCCTCCACTTT
>NA|TRBD2|TRBJ2-7|TRBV19
CASSGGLADYEQYF
TGTGCCAGTAGTGGGGGACTAGCGGACTACGAGCAGTACTTC
>NA|NA|TRBJ2-7|TRBV18
CASSPPGGQGVPVFYEQYF
TGTGCCAGCTCACCACCAGGGGGGCAGGGGGTGCCGGTTTTCTACGAGCAGTACTTC
>NA|NA|TRBJ2-1|TRBV28
CASSTPKAPYNEQFF
TGTGCCAGCAGTACCCCCAAAGCCCCCTACAATGAGCAGTTCTTC
>NA|TRBD2|TRBJ2-5|TRBV13
CASSLGTSQETQYF
TGTGCCAGCAGCCTTGGGACTAGCCAAGAGACCCAGTACTTC
>NA|NA|TRBJ2-3|TRBV4-2
CASSQTQGLRTDTQYF
TGTGCCAGCAGCCAAACCCAGGGGCTTCGCACAGATACGCAGTATTTT
>NA|NA|TRBJ1-5|TRBV6-1
CASTYAGNIQPQHF
TGTGCCAGCACCTACGCAGGGAACATTCAGCCCCAGCATTTT
>once|TRBD2|TRBJ2-7|TRBV6-9
CASSYRGELSYEQYF
TGTGCCAGCAGTTACCGGGGGGAACTCTCCTACGAGCAGTACTTC
>NA|NA|TRBJ2-7|TRBV18
CASSPRLNYEQYF
TGTGCCAGCTCACCACGGCTAAACTACGAGCAGTACTTC
>NA|NA|TRBJ2-3|TRBV4-1
CASSQLGQSTDTQYF
TGCGCCAGCAGCCAATTGGGACAAAGCACAGATACGCAGTATTTT
>NA|NA|TRBJ2-5|TRBV14
CASSDLAPLETQYF
TGTGCCAGCAGCGATCTAGCGCCACTAGAGACCCAGTACTTC
>NA|NA|TRBJ1-1|TRBV6-4
CASSEQTDTEAFF
TGTGCCAGCAGTGAGCAGACAGACACTGAAGCTTTCTTT
>NA|NA|TRBJ2-5|TRBV11-3
CASSLEWGETQYF
TGTGCCAGCAGCTTAGAGTGGGGAGAGACCCAGTACTTC
>NA|NA|TRBJ2-1|TRBV7-9
CASSLDESGPGSYNEQFF
TGTGCCAGCAGCTTGGATGAAAGCGGGCCAGGCTCCTACAATGAGCAGTTCTTC
>NA|TRBD2|TRBJ2-7|TRBV4-3
CASSQDWTSSDEQYF
TGCGCCAGCAGCCAAGACTGGACTAGTAGCGACGAGCAGTACTTC
>NA|TRBD2|TRBJ2-1|TRBV9
CASSGGLAGVSYNEQFF
TGTGCCAGCAGCGGAGGACTAGCGGGGGTCTCCTACAATGAGCAGTTCTTC
>once|NA|TRBJ2-3|TRBV7-8
CASNPSGLTHSTDTQYF
TGTGCCAGCAACCCCTCGGGGCTAACTCATAGCACAGATACGCAGTATTTT
>NA|TRBD1|TRBJ1-5|TRBV4-1
CASSQEGTGNQPQHF
TGCGCCAGCAGCCAAGAAGGGACAGGTAATCAGCCCCAGCATTTT
>NA|NA|TRBJ1-1|TRBV7-8
CASSLFEGVDTEAFF
TGTGCCAGCAGCTTATTTGAGGGGGTGGACACTGAAGCTTTCTTT
>NA|NA|TRBJ2-3|TRBV15
CATSREGGIEGDTQYF
TGTGCCACCAGCAGAGAGGGCGGAATCGAGGGGGATACGCAGTATTTT
>NA|TRBD2|TRBJ2-3|TRBV9
CASSTKGRGVADPSDTQYF
TGTGCCAGCAGCACAAAGGGGCGGGGGGTGGCCGATCCCTCAGATACGCAGTATTTT
>NA|TRBD2|TRBJ2-7|TRBV7-2
CASSLVRGGLYEQYF
TGTGCCAGCAGCTTAGTACGGGGGGGCCTCTACGAGCAGTACTTC
>NA|TRBD2|TRBJ2-5|TRBV13
CASSSRTSGGALGETQYF
TGTGCCAGCAGCTCCAGGACTAGCGGGGGGGCTTTGGGAGAGACCCAGTACTTC
>NA|NA|TRBJ2-1|TRBV4-3
CASSQDRGQRYNEQFF
TGCGCCAGCAGCCAAGATAGAGGACAGCGTTACAATGAGCAGTTCTTC
>NA|NA|TRBJ2-7|TRBV7-9
CASSLDEVHEQYF
TGTGCCAGCAGCTTAGATGAGGTCCACGAGCAGTACTTC
>NA|NA|TRBJ2-7|TRBV7-2
CASSLWPTYEQYF
TGTGCCAGCAGCTTATGGCCTACGTACGAGCAGTACTTC